Given below is one T cell receptor beta chain in context. TEMRA cells were FACS-enriched, while CD8+ and CD4+ T cells were negatively isolated. These data originate in a study of CD8 T cells in Susac syndrome. V lost 4 bases, J lost 4 bases, and 4 bases stayed unmatched. The CDR3 is made up of 13 amino acids. The germline V gene has CDR1 MNHEY and CDR2 SMNVEV (reference sequence). Reverse transcription of roughly 0.5 to 1 ug RNA was carried out with random hexamers. Amplification of TCR beta CDR3 across 54 Vbeta and 13 Jbeta was performed with immunoSEQ multiplex PCR. Each CDR3 protein gets one entry after TCRdb re-called the immunoSEQ multiplex PCR reads with MiXCR. The sample yields 250,000 to 300,000 distinct CDR3 sequences, approximately 85% seen once.

The receptor's source is a human donor with multiple sclerosis. Input material: CD8+ T cells from PBMCs. The genes are TRBV27 and TRBJ2-7; 7 bases line up with TRBD2. CDR3 protein: CASSYFSGYEQYF. CDR3 DNA: TGTGCCAGCAGTTACTTTAGCGGGTACGAGCAGTACTTC.